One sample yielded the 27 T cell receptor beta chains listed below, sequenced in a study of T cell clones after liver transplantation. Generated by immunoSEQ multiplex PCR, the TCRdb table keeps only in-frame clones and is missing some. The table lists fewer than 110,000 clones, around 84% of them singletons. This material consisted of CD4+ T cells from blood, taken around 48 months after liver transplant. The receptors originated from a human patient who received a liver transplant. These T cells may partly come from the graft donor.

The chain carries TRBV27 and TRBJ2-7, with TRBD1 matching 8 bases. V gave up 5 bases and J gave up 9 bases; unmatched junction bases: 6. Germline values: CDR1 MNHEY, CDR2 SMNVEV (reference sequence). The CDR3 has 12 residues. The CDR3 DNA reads TGTGCCAGCAGTCCGGACAGGGTGAGGCAGTACTTC. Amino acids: CASSPDRVRQYF.

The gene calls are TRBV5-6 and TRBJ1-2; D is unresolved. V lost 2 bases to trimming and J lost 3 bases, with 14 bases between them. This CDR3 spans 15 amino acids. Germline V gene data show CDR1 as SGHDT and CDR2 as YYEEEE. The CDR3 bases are TGTGCCAGCAGCTTTATGCAGGTTGGAGACTATGGCTACACCTTC. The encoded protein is CASSFMQVGDYGYTF.

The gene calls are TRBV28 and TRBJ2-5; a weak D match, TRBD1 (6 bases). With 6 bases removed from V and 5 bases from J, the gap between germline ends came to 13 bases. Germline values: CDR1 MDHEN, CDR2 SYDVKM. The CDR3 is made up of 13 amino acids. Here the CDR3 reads CASSRQVAETQYF. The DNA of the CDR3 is TGTGCCAGCAGCAGACAGGTCGCGGAGACCCAGTACTTC. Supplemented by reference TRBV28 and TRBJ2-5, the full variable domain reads DVKVTQSSRYLVKRTGEKVFLECVQDMDHENMFWYRQDPGLGLRLIYFSYDVKMKEKGDIPEGYSVSREKKERFSLILESASTNQTSMYLCASSRQVAETQYFGPGTRLLVL.

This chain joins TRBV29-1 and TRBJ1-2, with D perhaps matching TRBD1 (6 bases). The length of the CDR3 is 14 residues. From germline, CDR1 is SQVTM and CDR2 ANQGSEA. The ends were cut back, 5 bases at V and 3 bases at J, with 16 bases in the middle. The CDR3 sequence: CSVWDTGSDYGYTF. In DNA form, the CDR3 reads TGCAGCGTTTGGGACACGGGATCGGACTATGGCTACACCTTC.

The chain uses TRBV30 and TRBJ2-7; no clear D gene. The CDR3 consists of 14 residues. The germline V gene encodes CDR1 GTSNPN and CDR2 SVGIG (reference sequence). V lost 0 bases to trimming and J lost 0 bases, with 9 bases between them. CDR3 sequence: CAWSVAQNSYEQYF. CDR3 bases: TGTGCCTGGAGTGTGGCACAGAACTCCTACGAGCAGTACTTC.

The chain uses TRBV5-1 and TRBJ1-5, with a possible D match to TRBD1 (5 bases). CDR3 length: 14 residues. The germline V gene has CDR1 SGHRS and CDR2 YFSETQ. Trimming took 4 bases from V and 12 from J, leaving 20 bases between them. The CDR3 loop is CASSQESGIGGQHF. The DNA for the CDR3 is TGCGCCAGCAGCCAAGAGTCGGGAATCGGGGGCCAGCATTTT.

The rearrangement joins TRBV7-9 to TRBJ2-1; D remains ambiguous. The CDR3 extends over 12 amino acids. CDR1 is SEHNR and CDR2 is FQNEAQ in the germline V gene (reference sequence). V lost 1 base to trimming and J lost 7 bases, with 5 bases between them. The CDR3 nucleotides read TGTGCCAGCAGCTTAGGTCGAAATGAGCAGTTCTTC. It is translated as CASSLGRNEQFF.

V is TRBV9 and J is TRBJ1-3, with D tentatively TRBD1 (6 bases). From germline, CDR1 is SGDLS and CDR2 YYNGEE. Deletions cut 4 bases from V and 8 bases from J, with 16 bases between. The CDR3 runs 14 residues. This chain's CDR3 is CASSPNARGHTIYF. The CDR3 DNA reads TGTGCCAGCAGCCCGAATGCCAGGGGCCACACCATATATTTT.

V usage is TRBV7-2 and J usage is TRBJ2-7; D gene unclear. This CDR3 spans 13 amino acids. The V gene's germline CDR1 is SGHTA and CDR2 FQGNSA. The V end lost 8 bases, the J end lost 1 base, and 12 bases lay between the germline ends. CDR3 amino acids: CASSPPMSYEQYF. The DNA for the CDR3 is TGTGCCAGCTCGCCTCCTATGTCCTACGAGCAGTACTTC. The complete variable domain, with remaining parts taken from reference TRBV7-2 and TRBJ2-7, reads GAGVSQSPSNKVTEKGKDVELRCDPISGHTALYWYRQSLGQGLEFLIYFQGNSAPDKSGLPSDRFSAERTGGSVSTLTIQRTQQEDSAVYLCASSPPMSYEQYFGPGTRLTVT.

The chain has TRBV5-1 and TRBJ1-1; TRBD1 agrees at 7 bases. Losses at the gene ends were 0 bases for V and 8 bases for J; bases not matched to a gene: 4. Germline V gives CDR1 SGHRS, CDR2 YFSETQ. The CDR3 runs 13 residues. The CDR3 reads CASSLEARGEAFF. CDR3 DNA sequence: TGCGCCAGCAGCTTGGAGGCCAGGGGGGAAGCTTTCTTT.

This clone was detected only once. CDR3 region: CASSLGTVPGNTIYF. The CDR3 DNA reads as TGTGCCAGCTCCCTAGGGACAGTTCCTGGAAACACCATATATTTT. The chain is built from TRBV18 and TRBJ1-3; 7 bases fit TRBD1. This CDR3 has 15 amino acids. The V gene's germline CDR1 is KGHSH and CDR2 LQKENI. V lost 6 bases, J lost 2 bases, and 7 bases stayed unmatched.

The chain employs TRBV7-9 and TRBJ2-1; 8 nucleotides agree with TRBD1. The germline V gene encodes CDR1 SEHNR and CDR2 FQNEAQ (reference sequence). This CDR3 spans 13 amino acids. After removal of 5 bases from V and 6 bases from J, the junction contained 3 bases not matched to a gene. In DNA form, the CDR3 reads TGTGCCAGCAGCCCCGGGACAGGCAATGAGCAGTTCTTC. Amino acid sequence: CASSPGTGNEQFF.

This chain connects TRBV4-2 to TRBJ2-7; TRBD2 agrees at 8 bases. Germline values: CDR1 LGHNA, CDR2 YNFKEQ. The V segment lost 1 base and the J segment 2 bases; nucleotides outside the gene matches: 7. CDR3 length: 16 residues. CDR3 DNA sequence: TGTGCCAGCAGCCAAGGAGGGCTAGCGGGCGCCTACGAGCAGTACTTC. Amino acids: CASSQGGLAGAYEQYF.

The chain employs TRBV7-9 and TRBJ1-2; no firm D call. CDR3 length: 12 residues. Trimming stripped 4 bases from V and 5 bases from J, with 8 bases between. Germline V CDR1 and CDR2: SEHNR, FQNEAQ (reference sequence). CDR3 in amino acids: CASSSTPYGYTF. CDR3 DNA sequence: TGTGCCAGCAGCTCCACCCCTTATGGCTACACCTTC.

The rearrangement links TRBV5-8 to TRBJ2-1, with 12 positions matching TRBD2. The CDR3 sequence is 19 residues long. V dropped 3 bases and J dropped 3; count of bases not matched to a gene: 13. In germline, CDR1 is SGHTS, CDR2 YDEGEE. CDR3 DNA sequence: TGTGCCAGCAGCTCCCGGACTAGCGGGATGGTCTCTCTCTACAATGAGCAGTTCTTC. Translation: CASSSRTSGMVSLYNEQFF.

The CDR3 loop reads CASSLAPSYNEQFF. The DNA of the CDR3 is TGTGCCAGCAGCCTCGCGCCATCCTACAATGAGCAGTTCTTC. V is TRBV27 and J is TRBJ2-1; D is undetermined. The CDR3 consists of 14 residues. The germline gives CDR1 MNHEY, CDR2 SMNVEV (reference sequence). Trimming stripped 6 bases from V and 1 base from J, with 10 bases between.

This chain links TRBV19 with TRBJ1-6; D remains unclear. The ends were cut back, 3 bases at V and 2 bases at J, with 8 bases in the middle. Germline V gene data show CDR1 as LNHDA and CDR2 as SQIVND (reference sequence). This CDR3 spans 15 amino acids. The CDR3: CASSIGGTYNSPLHF. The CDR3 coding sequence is TGTGCCAGTAGTATCGGAGGGACCTATAATTCACCCCTCCACTTT.

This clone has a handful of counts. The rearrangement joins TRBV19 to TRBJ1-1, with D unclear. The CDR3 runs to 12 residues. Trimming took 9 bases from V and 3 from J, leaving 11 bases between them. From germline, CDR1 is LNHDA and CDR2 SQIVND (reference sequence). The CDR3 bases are TGTGCCAGCCGTGTTAGGGACACTGAAGCTTTCTTT. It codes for CASRVRDTEAFF.

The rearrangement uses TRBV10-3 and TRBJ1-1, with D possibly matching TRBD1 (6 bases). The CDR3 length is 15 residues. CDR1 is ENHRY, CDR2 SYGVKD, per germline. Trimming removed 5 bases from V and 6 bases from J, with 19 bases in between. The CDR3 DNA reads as TGTGCCATCAGTATAGGACCAGGGGAAGGAGCTGAAGCTTTCTTT. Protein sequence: CAISIGPGEGAEAFF.

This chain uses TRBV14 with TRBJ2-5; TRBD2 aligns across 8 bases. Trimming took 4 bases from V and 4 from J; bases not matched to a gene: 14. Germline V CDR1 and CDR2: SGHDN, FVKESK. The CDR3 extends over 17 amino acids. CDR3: CASSRRPGLAVGETQYF. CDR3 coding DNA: TGTGCCAGCAGCCGAAGACCAGGACTAGCAGTTGGAGAGACCCAGTACTTC.

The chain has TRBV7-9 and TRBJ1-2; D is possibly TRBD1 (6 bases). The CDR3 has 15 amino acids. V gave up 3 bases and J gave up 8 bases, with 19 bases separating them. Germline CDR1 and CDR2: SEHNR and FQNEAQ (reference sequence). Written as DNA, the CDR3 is TGTGCCAGCAGCTTCTCGGGCAGGGGAGCGTCGGGCTACACCTTC. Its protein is CASSFSGRGASGYTF.

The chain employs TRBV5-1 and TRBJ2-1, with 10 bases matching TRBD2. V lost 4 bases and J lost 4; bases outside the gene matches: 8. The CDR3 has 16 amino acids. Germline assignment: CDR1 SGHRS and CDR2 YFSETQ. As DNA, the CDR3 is TGCGCCAGCAGCGGACAAGCGGGAGGGAGGTACAATGAGCAGTTCTTC. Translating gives CASSGQAGGRYNEQFF.

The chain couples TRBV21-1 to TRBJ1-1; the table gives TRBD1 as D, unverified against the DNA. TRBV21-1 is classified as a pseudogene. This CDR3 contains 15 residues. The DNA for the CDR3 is TGTGCCATCAGGGGACAGGGGAGGTTCAACACTGAAGCTTTCTTT. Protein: CAIRGQGRFNTEAFF.

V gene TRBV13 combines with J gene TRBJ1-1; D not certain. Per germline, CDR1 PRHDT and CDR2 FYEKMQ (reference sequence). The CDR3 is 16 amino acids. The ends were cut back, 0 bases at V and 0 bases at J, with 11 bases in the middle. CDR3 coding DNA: TGTGCCAGCAGCTTAGGGGGCAGAGACATGAACACTGAAGCTTTCTTT. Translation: CASSLGGRDMNTEAFF.

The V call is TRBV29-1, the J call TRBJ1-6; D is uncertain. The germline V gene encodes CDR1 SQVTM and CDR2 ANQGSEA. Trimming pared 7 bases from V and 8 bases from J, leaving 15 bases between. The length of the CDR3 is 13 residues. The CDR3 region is CSAGQGVDSPLHF. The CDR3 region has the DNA TGCAGCGCGGGTCAAGGAGTGGATTCACCCCTCCACTTT.

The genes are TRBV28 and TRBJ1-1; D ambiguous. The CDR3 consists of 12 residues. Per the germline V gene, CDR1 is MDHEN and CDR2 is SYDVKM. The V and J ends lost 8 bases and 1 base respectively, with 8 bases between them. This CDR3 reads CASVRSNTEAFF. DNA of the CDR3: TGTGCCAGCGTCCGGTCGAACACTGAAGCTTTCTTT.

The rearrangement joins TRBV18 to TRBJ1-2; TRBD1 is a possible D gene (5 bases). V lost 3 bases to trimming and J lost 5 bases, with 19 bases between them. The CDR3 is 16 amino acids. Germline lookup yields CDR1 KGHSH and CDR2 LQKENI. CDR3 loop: CASSPPILTDLYGYTF. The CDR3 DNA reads TGTGCCAGCTCACCCCCTATCCTGACAGACCTATATGGCTACACCTTC.